This is a list of T cell receptor beta chains from one sample in a study of regulatory T cells in long-lasting Graves disease. From the multiplex PCR reads, TCRdb called clonotypes with MiXCR, one entry per CDR3 protein. The sample records 300,000 to 500,000 distinct CDR3 sequences, roughly 20% being singletons. Sequences were derived from peripheral blood mononuclear cells (PBMCs), sampled when the disease was refractory, from a patient treated with antithyroid drugs. The source is a female donor with Graves disease. Each CDR3 is given with its conserved first and last residue. The D gene is left open where the match is weak. Clone size is stated in some rows and not others, as once, few, many or a class when expanded.

>NA|13|TRBD2|TRBJ2-5|TRBV29-1
CSFSSGRSETQYF
TGCAGCTTTTCTAGCGGGAGGAGTGAGACCCAGTACTTC
>few|11|NA|TRBJ1-1|TRBV27
CASMTNTEAFF
TGTGCCAGCATGACGAACACTGAAGCTTTCTTT
>few|13|NA|TRBJ2-5|TRBV7-2
CASNQGGRETQYF
TGTGCCAGCAATCAGGGGGGTCGGGAGACCCAGTACTTC
>many|14|NA|TRBJ2-5|TRBV7-2
CASSPHRVLKTQYF
TGTGCCAGCAGCCCGCACAGGGTCTTGAAGACCCAGTACTTC
>many|13|NA|TRBJ2-5|TRBV11-2
CASSLRNQETQYF
TGTGCCAGCAGCTTGAGGAACCAAGAGACCCAGTACTTC
>NA|12|NA|TRBJ1-1|TRBV3-1
CASSQHSQEAFF
TGTGCCAGCAGCCAACACTCCCAGGAGGCTTTCTTT
>many|11|NA|TRBJ1-2|TRBV11-2
CASSLEGGYTF
TGTGCCAGCAGCTTAGAAGGAGGCTACACCTTC
>few|13|NA|TRBJ2-5|TRBV29-1
CSARSGHQETQYF
TGCAGCGCCCGATCGGGACACCAAGAGACCCAGTACTTC
>few|14|NA|TRBJ2-7|TRBV5-1
CASSLEAGIHEQYF
TGCGCCAGCAGCTTGGAGGCAGGGATCCACGAGCAGTACTTC
>NA|13|TRBD1|TRBJ2-7|TRBV28
CASSRVTGVEQYF
TGTGCCAGCAGCCGTGTAACAGGGGTGGAGCAGTACTTC
>many|14|NA|TRBJ2-7|TRBV2
CASKEVPPSHEQYF
TGTGCCAGCAAAGAAGTGCCCCCTAGCCACGAGCAGTACTTC
>many|14|TRBD1|TRBJ1-2|TRBV3-1
CASSAGDRSYGYTF
TGTGCCAGTTCCGCCGGGGACAGGTCCTATGGCTACACCTTC
>many|13|TRBD1|TRBJ1-5|TRBV28
CASSTGGRQPQHF
TGTGCCAGCAGTACAGGGGGGCGACAGCCCCAGCATTTT
>many|14|NA|TRBJ2-5|TRBV7-2
CASSLAGGVETQYF
TGTGCCAGCAGCTTAGCGGGAGGAGTTGAGACCCAGTACTTC
>many|13|NA|TRBJ2-5|TRBV18
CASSHTLEETQYF
TGTGCCAGCTCACACACTTTGGAGGAGACCCAGTACTTC
>many|15|NA|TRBJ1-4|TRBV27
CASSLMGGSSEKLFF
TGTGCCAGCAGTTTGATGGGAGGTAGTAGTGAAAAACTGTTTTTT
>many|16|NA|TRBJ2-7|TRBV7-8
CASSLAPSPGAYEQYF
TGTGCCAGCAGCTTAGCCCCCAGCCCCGGAGCCTACGAGCAGTACTTC
>many|15|TRBD1|TRBJ1-4|TRBV20-1
CSARDRIRGNEKLFF
TGCAGTGCTAGAGATCGTATCAGGGGGAATGAAAAACTGTTTTTT
>NA|16|TRBD1|TRBJ2-6|TRBV7-3
CASSAGTGVGANVLTF
TGTGCCAGCAGCGCAGGGACAGGGGTAGGGGCCAACGTCCTGACTTTC
>few|14|NA|TRBJ2-6|TRBV7-9
CASSPQSGANVLTF
TGTGCCAGCAGCCCACAATCTGGGGCCAACGTCCTGACTTTC
>many|11|NA|TRBJ2-5|TRBV11-2
CASSLQETQYF
TGTGCCAGCAGCTTACAAGAGACCCAGTACTTC
>many|15|NA|TRBJ2-7|TRBV7-2
CASSPHYAETYEQYF
TGTGCCAGCAGCCCCCACTACGCGGAAACCTACGAGCAGTACTTC
>many|15|NA|TRBJ1-1|TRBV29-1
CSVEDEGEMNTEAFF
TGCAGCGTTGAAGATGAGGGGGAGATGAACACTGAAGCTTTCTTT
>NA|14|NA|TRBJ2-1|TRBV20-1
CSARDNRLHNEQFF
TGCAGTGCTAGAGACAACAGGTTGCACAATGAGCAGTTCTTC
>many|13|NA|TRBJ1-6|TRBV25-1
CASSEFGRLPLHF
TGTGCCAGCAGTGAATTTGGGCGACTCCCCCTCCACTTT
>NA|14|NA|TRBJ1-4|TRBV6-1
CASSPVGPSEKLFF
TGTGCCAGCAGCCCCGTTGGACCTAGCGAAAAACTGTTTTTT
>many|11|NA|TRBJ2-7|TRBV12-3/TRBV12-4
CASSLDSEQYF
TGTGCCAGCAGTTTAGACTCCGAGCAGTACTTC
>few|13|TRBD1|TRBJ2-7|TRBV20-1
CSAPGQGAHEQYF
TGCAGTGCCCCGGGACAGGGGGCCCACGAGCAGTACTTC
>NA|15|NA|TRBJ2-3|TRBV5-1
CASSLAVRGTDTQYF
TGCGCCAGCAGCTTGGCCGTCAGGGGTACAGATACGCAGTATTTT
>few|20|TRBD1|TRBJ2-4|TRBV6-2/TRBV6-3
CASSLLLDRTFVQGKNIQYF
TGTGCCAGCAGTTTACTCCTGGACAGGACTTTTGTTCAGGGCAAAAACATTCAGTACTTC
>few|15|NA|TRBJ1-4|TRBV15
CATSRYGQTNEKLFF
TGTGCCACCAGCAGATACGGACAGACTAATGAAAAACTGTTTTTT
>once|14|TRBD2|TRBJ2-7|TRBV6-1
CASSPGTRTYEQYF
TGTGCCAGCAGTCCCGGGACTAGGACCTACGAGCAGTACTTC
>few|13|NA|TRBJ2-7|TRBV10-3
CAISERGGDEQYF
TGTGCCATCAGTGAAAGGGGCGGAGACGAGCAGTACTTC
>NA|13|NA|TRBJ1-6|TRBV4-2
CASSLLADSPLHF
TGTGCCAGCAGCCTCCTGGCGGATTCACCCCTCCACTTT
>NA|16|NA|TRBJ2-1|TRBV28
CASKWGGGSSYNEQFF
TGTGCCAGCAAGTGGGGGGGCGGGAGTTCCTACAATGAGCAGTTCTTC
>once|15|TRBD1|TRBJ1-4|TRBV9
CASSATGTGSEKLFF
TGTGCCAGCAGCGCAACCGGGACAGGTTCTGAAAAACTGTTTTTT
>NA|15|NA|TRBJ2-7|TRBV30
CAWSHWKTGAYEQYF
TGTGCCTGGAGTCACTGGAAAACGGGGGCCTACGAGCAGTACTTC